This T cell receptor (beta chain) derives from a study of identical twins. Germline V gene sequence: CDR1 LNHDA, CDR2 SQIVND (reference sequence). The CDR3 loop spans 15 amino acids. The V gene lost 7 bases and the J gene lost 6 bases, with 18 bases spanning the gap. TCRdb reprocessed the 5' RACE reads via MiXCR and lists one record per CDR3 protein. The table has around 490,000 distinct CDR3 sequences, around 24% seen once. These data were likewise used in another study, on yellow fever vaccine responses in identical twins.

J is TRBJ2-2 and V is TRBV19; D is uncertain. The receptor was isolated from a woman aged 18 to 35 in good health. Sequencing was performed on CD4+ T cells sorted from blood. This CDR3 reads CASIPSRLASGELFF. The CDR3 bases are TGTGCCAGTATTCCATCCAGACTGGCATCCGGGGAGCTGTTTTTT.